This note documents a single TCR beta chain sequence. What it binds is not known. These data originate in a study of cytomegalovirus exposure and HLA in healthy donors. Whole-study context: The roughly 130 validation repertoires used the same platform as the 600 to 750 first-cohort repertoires (as reported by a later analysis).

TCRdb keeps only in-frame clones here, not all; method: immunoSEQ multiplex PCR. Of about 120,000 clones listed, approximately 88% are singletons. Study results and limitations: Cytomegalovirus association was listed for around 170 TCR beta chains. It was found in a later analysis that first-cohort TCR clusters tended to co-occur in the 100 to 150 validation repertoires.

Germline trimming cut 4 bases from V and 3 bases from J; bases unmatched to any gene: 10. The CDR3 spans 17 residues. Germline V gives CDR1 MGHRA, CDR2 YSYEKL. The chain joins TRBV4-1 to TRBJ2-2; TRBD1 matches 8 bases. The source is a man aged 18 to 30 in good health and CMV-seronegative. Material: PBMCs. The CDR3 bases are TGCGCCAGCAGCCCAAGGACAGGGAAGGGGTACACCGGGGAGCTGTTTTTT. Translated, it gives CASSPRTGKGYTGELFF.